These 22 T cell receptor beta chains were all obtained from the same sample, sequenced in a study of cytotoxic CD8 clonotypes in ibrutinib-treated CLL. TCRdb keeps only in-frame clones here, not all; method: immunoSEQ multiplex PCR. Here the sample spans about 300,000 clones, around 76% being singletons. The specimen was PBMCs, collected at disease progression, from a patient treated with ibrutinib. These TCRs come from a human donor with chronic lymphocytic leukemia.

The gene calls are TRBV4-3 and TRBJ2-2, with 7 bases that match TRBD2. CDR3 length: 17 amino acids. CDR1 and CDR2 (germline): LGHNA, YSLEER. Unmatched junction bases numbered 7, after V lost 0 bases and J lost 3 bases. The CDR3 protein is CASSQDLRTSYTGELFF. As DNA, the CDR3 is TGCGCCAGCAGCCAAGACTTAAGGACTAGTTACACCGGGGAGCTGTTTTTT.

The CDR3 DNA reads as TGCGCCAGCAGCCAGGGACAGGGGTGGGAGCAGTACTTC. It specifies CASSQGQGWEQYF. The chain carries TRBV4-1 and TRBJ2-5; 10 nucleotides align to TRBD1. Germline loops: CDR1 MGHRA, CDR2 YSYEKL. The CDR3 covers 13 residues. With V trimmed by 3 bases and J by 11 bases, 6 bases remained unmatched.

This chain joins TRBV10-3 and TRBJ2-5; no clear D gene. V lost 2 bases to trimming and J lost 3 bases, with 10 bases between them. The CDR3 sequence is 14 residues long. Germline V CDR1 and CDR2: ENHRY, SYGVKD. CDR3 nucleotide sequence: TGTGCCATCAGTGAGGGCAGTTTAGAAGAGACCCAGTACTTC. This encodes CAISEGSLEETQYF.

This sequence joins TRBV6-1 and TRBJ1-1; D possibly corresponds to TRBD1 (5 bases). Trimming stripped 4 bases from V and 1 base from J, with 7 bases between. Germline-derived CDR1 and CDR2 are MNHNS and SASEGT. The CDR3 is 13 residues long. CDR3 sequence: CASSGGRNTEAFF. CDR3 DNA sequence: TGTGCCAGCAGTGGGGGGAGGAACACTGAAGCTTTCTTT.

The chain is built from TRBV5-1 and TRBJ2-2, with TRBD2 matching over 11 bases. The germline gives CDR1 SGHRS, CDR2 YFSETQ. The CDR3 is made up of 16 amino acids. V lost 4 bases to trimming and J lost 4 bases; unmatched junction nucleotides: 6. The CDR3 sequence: CASSKTSGKSTGELFF. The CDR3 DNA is TGCGCCAGCAGCAAGACTAGCGGGAAGAGCACCGGGGAGCTGTTTTTT.

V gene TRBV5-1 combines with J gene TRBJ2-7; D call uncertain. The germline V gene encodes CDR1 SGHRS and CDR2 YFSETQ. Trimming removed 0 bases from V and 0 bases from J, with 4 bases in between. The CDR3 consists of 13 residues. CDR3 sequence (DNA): TGCGCCAGCAGCTTGGACGTCTCCTACGAGCAGTACTTC. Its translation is CASSLDVSYEQYF.

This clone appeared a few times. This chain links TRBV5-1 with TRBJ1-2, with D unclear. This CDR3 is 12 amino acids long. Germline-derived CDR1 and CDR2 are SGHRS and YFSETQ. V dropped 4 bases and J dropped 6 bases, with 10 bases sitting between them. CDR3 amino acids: CASSKRSDGYTF. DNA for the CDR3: TGCGCCAGCAGCAAGCGGAGTGATGGCTACACCTTC.

For the CDR3, the DNA is TGTGCTAGTGGTTCGCATGATCGGGGACAAGAAGCTAACTATGGCTACACCTTC. It is translated as CASGSHDRGQEANYGYTF. The chain carries TRBV12-5 and TRBJ1-2; TRBD1 is a possible D gene (6 bases). Germline V lookup: CDR1 LGHNT, CDR2 FRNRAP. The CDR3 is made up of 18 amino acids. Trimming left V 4 bases short and J 0 bases short, with 21 bases between.

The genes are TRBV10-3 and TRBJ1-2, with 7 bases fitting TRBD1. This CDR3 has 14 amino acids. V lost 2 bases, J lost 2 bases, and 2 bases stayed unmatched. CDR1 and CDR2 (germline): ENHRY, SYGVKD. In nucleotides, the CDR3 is TGTGCCATCAGTGAGACGACAGGGAACTATGGCTACACCTTC. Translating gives CAISETTGNYGYTF.

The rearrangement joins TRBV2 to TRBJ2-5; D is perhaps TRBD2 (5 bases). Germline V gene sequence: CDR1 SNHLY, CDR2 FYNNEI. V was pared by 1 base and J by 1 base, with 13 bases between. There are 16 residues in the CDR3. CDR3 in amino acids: CASSEELAGPQETQYF. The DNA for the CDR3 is TGTGCCAGCAGTGAAGAGCTAGCCGGGCCCCAAGAGACCCAGTACTTC.

Here the CDR3 reads CASSLLDTNTEAFF. DNA for the CDR3: TGTGCCAGCAGTCTCCTTGATACGAACACTGAAGCTTTCTTT. The rearrangement joins TRBV27 to TRBJ1-1; D gene ambiguous. Germline V gives CDR1 MNHEY, CDR2 SMNVEV (reference sequence). This CDR3 is built from 14 residues. Trimming removed 5 bases from V and 1 base from J, with 11 bases in between.

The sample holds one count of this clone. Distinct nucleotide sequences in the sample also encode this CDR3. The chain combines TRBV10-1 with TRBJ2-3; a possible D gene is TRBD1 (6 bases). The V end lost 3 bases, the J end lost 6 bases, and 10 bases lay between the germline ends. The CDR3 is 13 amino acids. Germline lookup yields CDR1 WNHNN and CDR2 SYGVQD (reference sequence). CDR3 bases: TGCGCCAGCAGTGACAGGGGACGTGATACGCAGTATTTT. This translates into CASSDRGRDTQYF.

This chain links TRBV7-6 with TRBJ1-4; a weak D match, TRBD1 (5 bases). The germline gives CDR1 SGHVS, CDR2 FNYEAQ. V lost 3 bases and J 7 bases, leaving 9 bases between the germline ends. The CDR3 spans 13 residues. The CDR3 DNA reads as TGTGCCAGCAGCTTTGGGGGGAGTGAAAAACTGTTTTTT. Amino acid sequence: CASSFGGSEKLFF.

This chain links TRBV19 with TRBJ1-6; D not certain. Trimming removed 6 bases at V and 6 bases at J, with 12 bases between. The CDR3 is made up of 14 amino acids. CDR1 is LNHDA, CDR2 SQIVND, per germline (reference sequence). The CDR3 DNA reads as TGTGCCAGTAGCTGGGGAGGTAGTAATTCACCCCTCCACTTT. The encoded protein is CASSWGGSNSPLHF.

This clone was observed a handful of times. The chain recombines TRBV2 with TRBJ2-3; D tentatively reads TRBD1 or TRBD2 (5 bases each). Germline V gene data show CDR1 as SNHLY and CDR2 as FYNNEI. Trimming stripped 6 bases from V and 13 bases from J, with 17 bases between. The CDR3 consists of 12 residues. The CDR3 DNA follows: TGTGCCAGCAGACTCCCCGGGGCCTGGGAGTATTTT. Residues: CASRLPGAWEYF.

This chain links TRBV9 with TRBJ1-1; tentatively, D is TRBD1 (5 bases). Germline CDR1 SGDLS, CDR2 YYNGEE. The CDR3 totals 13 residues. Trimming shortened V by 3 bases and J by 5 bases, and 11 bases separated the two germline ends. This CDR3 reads CASSARGYTEAFF. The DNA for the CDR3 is TGTGCCAGCAGCGCTAGGGGTTATACTGAAGCTTTCTTT.

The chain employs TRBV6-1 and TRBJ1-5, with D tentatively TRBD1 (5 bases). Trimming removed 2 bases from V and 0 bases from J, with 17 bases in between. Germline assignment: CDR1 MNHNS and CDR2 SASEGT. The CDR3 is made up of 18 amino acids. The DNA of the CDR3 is TGTGCCAGCAGTGAATACAGGAGAGGGGTCTATAGCAATCAGCCCCAGCATTTT. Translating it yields CASSEYRRGVYSNQPQHF.

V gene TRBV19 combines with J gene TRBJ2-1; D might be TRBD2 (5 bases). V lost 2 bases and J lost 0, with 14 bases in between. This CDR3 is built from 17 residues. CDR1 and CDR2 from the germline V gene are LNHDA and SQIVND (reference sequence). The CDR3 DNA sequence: TGTGCCAGTAGTATAAGTGAGGGCCTCCTCTCCTACAATGAGCAGTTCTTC. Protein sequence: CASSISEGLLSYNEQFF.

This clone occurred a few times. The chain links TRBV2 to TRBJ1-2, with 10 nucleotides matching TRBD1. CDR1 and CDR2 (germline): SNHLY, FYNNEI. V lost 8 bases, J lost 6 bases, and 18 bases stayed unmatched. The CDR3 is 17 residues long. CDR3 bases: TGTGCCAGCCCGATTGGGAGACAGGGGGCGAGTTCCCATGGCTACACCTTC. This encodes CASPIGRQGASSHGYTF.

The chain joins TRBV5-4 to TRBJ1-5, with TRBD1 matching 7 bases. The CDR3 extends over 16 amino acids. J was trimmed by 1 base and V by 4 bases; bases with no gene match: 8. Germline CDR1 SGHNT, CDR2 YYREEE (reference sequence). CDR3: CASSDLPGGSNQPQHF. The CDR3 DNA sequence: TGTGCCAGCAGCGACTTACCAGGGGGGAGCAATCAGCCCCAGCATTTT.

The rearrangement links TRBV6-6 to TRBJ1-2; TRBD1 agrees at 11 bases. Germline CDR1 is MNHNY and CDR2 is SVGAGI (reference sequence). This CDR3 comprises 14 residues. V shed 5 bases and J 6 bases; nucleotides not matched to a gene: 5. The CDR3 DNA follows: TGTGCCAGCAGTACTCCGGGACAGGGGGATGGCTACACCTTC. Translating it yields CASSTPGQGDGYTF.

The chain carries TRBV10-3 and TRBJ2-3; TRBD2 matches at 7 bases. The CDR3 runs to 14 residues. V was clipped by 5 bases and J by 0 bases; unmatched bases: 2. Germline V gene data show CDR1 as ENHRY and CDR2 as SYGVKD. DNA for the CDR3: TGTGCCATCAGTCCGGGACTAAGCACAGATACGCAGTATTTT. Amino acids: CAISPGLSTDTQYF.